What follows is one T cell receptor (beta chain) and its context. The data are from a study of identifying expanded T cells in peripheral blood. This CDR3 has 15 residues. Germline CDR1 reads KGHSH; CDR2 reads LQKENI. Trimming stripped 2 bases from V and 7 bases from J, with 17 bases between. TCRdb keeps only in-frame clones here, not all; method: immunoSEQ multiplex PCR. Of over 65,000 clones in the sample, 85% to 90% were seen once. The chain is built from TRBV18 and TRBJ1-2; no reliable D call. This clonotype originated in a person between 18 and 70 years old in good health. Sequencing was carried out using blood. The CDR3 DNA reads TGTGCCAGCTCACCAGTAACCTCCTCTTCGGGTGGCTACACCTTC. Its protein is CASSPVTSSSGGYTF.